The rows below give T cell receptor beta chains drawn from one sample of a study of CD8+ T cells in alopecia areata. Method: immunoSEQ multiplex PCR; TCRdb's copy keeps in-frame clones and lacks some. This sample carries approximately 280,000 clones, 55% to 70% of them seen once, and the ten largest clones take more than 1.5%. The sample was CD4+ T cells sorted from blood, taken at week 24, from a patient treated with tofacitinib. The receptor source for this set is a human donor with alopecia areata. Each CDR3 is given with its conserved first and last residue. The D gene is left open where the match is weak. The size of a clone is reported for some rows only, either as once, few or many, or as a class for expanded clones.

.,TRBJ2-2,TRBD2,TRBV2,TGTGCCAGCAGTGTTCAGGGAGGGACCGGGGAGCTGTTTTTT,CASSVQGGTGELFF
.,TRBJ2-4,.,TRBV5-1,TGCGCCAGCAGTTATGGGATTGGCAACATTCAGTACTTC,CASSYGIGNIQYF
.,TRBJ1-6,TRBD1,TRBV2,TGTGCCAGCAGTGGGACAGGGGGTTTAGTTATACCCCACTTT,CASSGTGGLVIPHF
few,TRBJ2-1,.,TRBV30,TGTGCCTGGAGTGTTAGGGGATCCTACAATGAGCAGTTCTTC,CAWSVRGSYNEQFF
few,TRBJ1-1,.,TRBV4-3,TGCGCCAGCAGCCAAGAGAGGCGGACTGAAGCTTTCTTT,CASSQERRTEAFF
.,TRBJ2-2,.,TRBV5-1,TGCGCCAGCAGCTTGGTTCTAGGAGCCGGGGAGCTGTTTTTT,CASSLVLGAGELFF
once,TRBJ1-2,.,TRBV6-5,TGTGCCAGCAGTTACTCAGCAGGGCCGGGCTACACCTTC,CASSYSAGPGYTF
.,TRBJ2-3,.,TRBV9,TGTGCCAGCAGCGTAGGAGATACGCAGTATTTT,CASSVGDTQYF
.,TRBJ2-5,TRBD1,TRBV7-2,TGTGCCAGCAGCTCCGCTTTCCGGACAGGGCAATTGGAGACCCAGTACTTC,CASSSAFRTGQLETQYF
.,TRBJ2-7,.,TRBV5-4,TGTGCCAGCAGCTCCCCGGGACGGGTAGGCGAGCAGTACTTC,CASSSPGRVGEQYF
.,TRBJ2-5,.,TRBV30,TGTGCCTGGAAACGGGAGACCCAGTACTTC,CAWKRETQYF
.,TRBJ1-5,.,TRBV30,TGTGCCTGGAGTGCTCCAGGGGCACTTTACAATCAGCCCCAGCATTTT,CAWSAPGALYNQPQHF
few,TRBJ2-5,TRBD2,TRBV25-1,TGTGCCAGCAGTGAGGTAGCGGGACAAGAGACCCAGTACTTC,CASSEVAGQETQYF